This T cell receptor (beta chain) was profiled in a study of T cells in Graves' hyperthyroidism and ophthalmopathy. Broader study findings: Ophthalmopathy was separated from stable hyperthyroidism by a 13 V-J model. With a median lead of approximately 6.4 months before onset, the model predicted ophthalmopathy. The blood repertoire included most of the expanded thyroid clonotypes above 0.001.

At least ten counts were recorded for this clonotype. Antigen unknown. This CDR3 is built from 14 residues. The germline V and J ends were trimmed by 7 bases and 0 bases, with 10 bases remaining between them. Germline loops: CDR1 SNHLY, CDR2 FYNNEI. RNA transcripts gave rise to amplified TCR beta CDR3 regions. In the first-round RT-PCR of the TCR CDR3, the HTBI primer set was used. MiXCR was run by TCRdb on the multiplex PCR reads, yielding one entry per CDR3 protein. The data show approximately 380,000 distinct CDR3 sequences, approximately 19% seen once. The receptor's source is a woman aged 18-29 years with Graves' hyperthyroidism. The gene calls are TRBV2 and TRBJ1-5, with D perhaps matching TRBD1 (6 bases). The sequencing input was blood. CDR3 loop: CASNKDSSNQPQHF. As DNA, the CDR3 is TGTGCCAGCAACAAGGACAGTAGCAATCAGCCCCAGCATTTT.